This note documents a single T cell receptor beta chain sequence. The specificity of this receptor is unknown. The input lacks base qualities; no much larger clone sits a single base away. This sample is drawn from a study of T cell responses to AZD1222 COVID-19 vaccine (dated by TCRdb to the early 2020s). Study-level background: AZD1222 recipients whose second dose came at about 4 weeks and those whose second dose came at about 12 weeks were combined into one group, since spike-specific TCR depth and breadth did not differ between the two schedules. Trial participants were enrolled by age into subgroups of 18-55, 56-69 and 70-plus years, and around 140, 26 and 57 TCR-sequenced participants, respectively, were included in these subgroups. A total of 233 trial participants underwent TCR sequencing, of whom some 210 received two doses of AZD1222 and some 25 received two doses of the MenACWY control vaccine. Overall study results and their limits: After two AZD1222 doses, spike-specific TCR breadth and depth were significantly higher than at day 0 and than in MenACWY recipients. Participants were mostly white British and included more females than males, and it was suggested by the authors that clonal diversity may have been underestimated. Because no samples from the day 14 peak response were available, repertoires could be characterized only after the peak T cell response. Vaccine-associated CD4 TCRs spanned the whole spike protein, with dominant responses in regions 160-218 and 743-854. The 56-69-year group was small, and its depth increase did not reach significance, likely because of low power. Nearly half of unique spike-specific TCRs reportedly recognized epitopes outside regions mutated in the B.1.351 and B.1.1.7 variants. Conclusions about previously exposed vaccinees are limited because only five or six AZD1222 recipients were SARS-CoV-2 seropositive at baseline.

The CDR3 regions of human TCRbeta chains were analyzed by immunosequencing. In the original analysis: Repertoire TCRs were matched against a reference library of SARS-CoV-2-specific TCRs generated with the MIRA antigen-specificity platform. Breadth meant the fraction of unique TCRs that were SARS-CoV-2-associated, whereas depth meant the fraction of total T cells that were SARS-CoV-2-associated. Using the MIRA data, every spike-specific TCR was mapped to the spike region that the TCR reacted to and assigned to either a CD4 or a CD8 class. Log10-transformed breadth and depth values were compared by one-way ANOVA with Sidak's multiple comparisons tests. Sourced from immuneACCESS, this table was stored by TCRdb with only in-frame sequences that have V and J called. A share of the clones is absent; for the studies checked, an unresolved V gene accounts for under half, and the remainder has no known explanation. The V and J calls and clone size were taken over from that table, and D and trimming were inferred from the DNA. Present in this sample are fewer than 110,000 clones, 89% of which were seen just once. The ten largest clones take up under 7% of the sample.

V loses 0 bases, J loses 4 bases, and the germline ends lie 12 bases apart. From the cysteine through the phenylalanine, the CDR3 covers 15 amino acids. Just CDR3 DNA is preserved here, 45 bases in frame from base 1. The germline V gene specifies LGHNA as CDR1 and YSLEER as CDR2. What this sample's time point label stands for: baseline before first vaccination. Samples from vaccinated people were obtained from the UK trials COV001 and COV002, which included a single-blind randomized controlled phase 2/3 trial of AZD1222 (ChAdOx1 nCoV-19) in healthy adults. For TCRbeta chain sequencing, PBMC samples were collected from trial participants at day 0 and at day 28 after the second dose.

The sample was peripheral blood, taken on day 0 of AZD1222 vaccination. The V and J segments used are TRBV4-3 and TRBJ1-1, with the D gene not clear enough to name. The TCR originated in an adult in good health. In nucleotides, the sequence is TGCGCCAGCAGCCAAGACGCTTTTGGGAGCACTGAAGCTTTCTTT. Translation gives CASSQDAFGSTEAFF.